The entry that follows covers one TCR beta chain sequence. The CDR3 has 12 amino acids. The V and J ends lost 0 bases and 10 bases, in that order; junction bases with no gene match: 1. The germline gives CDR1 SEHNR, CDR2 FQNEAQ (reference sequence). The source of the sample is a study of CD8 T cells in ankylosing spondylitis. MiXCR, applied by TCRdb to the 5' RACE reads, yields one record per CDR3 protein. The table shows 200,000 to 300,000 distinct CDR3 sequences, with 20% to 30% occurring only once. The TCR originated in a male donor with ankylosing spondylitis or in good health (not recorded which). The V and J genes are TRBV7-9 and TRBJ1-1, with 8 positions matching TRBD1. Input material: blood, either unsorted or a sorted T cell fraction (not recorded which). The CDR3 DNA reads TGTGCCAGCAGCTTAGCGACAGGGGTAGCTTTCTTT. The encoded protein is CASSLATGVAFF.